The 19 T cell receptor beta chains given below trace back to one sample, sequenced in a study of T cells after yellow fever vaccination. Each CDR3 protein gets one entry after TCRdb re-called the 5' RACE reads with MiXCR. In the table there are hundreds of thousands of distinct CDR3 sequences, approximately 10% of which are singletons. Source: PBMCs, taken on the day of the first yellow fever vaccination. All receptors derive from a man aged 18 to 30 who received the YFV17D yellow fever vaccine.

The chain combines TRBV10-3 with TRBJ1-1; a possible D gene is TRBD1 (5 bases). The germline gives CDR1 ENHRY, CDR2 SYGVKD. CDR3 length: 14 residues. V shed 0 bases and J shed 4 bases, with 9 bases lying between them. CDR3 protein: CAISESARGTEAFF. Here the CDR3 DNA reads TGTGCCATCAGTGAGTCGGCAAGGGGCACTGAAGCTTTCTTT.

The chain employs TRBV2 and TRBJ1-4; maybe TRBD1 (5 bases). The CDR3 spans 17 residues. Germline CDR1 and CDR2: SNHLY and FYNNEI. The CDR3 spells CTISFTNLAGNGEKLFF. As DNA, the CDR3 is TGTACCATCAGTTTTACCAACCTTGCAGGGAACGGTGAAAAACTGTTTTTT.

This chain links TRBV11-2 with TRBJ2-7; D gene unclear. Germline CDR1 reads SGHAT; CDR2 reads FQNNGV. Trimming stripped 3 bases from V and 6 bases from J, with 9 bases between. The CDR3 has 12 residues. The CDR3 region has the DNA TGTGCCAGCAGCTTCCTTTCGGCCGAGCAGTACGTC. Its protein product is CASSFLSAEQYV.

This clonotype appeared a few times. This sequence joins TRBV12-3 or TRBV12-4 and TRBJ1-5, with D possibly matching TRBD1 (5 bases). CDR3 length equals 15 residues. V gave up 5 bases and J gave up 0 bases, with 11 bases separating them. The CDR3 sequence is CASSTRTLSNQPQHF. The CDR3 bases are TGTGCCAGCAGTACCCGGACACTTAGCAATCAGCCCCAGCATTTT.

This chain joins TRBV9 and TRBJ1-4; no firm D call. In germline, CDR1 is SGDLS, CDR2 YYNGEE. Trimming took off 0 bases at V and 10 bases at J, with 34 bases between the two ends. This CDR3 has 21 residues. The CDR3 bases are TGTGCCAGCAGCGTAGCATGTCAGGCTAAGTTCGTTGGCTTTAGATTTAGAAAACTGTTTTTT. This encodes CASSVACQAKFVGFRFRKLFF.

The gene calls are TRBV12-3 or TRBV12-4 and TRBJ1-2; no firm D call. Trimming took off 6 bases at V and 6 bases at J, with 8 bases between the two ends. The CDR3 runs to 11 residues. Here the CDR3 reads CASRNKDGYTF. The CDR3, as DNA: TGTGCCAGCAGAAATAAGGATGGCTACACCTTC.

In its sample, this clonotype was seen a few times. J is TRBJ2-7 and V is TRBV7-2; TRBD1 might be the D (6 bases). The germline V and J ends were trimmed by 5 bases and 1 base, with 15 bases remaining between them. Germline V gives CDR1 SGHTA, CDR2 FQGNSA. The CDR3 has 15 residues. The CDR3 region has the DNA TGTGCCAGCAGCGTTGGACAGAGCCCTTCCTACGAGCAGTACTTC. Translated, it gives CASSVGQSPSYEQYF.

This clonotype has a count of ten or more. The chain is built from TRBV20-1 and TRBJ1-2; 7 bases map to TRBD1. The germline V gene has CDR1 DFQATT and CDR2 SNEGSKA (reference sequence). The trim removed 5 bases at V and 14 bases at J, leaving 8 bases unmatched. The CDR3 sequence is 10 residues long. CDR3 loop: CSAERGRVTF. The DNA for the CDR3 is TGCAGTGCTGAAAGGGGGCGAGTAACCTTC.

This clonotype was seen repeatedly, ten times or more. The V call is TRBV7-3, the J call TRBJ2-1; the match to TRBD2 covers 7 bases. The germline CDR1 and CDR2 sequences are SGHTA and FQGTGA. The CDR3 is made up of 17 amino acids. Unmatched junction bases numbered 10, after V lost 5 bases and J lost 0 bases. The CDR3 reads CASSDPAGGGSYNEQFF. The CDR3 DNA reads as TGTGCCAGCAGCGATCCCGCAGGCGGGGGCTCCTACAATGAGCAGTTCTTC.

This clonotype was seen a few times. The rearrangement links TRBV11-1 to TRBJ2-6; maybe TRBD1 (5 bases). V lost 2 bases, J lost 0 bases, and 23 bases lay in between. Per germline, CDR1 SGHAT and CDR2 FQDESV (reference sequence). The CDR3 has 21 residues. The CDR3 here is CASSLRRIRGPLYSGANVLTF. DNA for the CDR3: TGTGCCAGCAGCTTAAGGCGGATAAGGGGCCCCCTTTACTCTGGGGCCAACGTCCTGACTTTC.

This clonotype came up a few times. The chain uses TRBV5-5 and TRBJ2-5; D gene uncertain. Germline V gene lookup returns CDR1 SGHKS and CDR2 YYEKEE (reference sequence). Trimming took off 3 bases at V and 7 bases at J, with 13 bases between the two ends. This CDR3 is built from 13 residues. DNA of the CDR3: TGTGCCAGCAGCTCTGCCCTCGAAGGGACCCAGTACTTC. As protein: CASSSALEGTQYF.

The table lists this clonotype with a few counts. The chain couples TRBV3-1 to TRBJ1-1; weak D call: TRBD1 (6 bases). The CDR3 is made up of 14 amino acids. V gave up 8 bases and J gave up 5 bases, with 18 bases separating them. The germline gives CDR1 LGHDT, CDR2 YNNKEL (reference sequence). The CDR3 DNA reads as TGTGCCAGCCGGTCAGGGGAGGGGATGACTGAAGCTTTCTTT. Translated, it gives CASRSGEGMTEAFF.

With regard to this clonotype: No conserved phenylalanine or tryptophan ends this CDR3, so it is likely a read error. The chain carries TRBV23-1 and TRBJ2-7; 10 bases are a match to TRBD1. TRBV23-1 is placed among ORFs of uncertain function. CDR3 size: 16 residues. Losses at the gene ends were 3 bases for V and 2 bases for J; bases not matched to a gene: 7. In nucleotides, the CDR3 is TGCGCCAGCAGTCATCCACCGGGACAGGGGACCTACGAGCAGTACTAC. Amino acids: CASSHPPGQGTYEQYY.

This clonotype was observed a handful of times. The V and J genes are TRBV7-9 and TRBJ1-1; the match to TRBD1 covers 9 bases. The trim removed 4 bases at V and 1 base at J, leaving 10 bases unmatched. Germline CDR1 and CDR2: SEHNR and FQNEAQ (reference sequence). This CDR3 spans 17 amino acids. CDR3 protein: CASSSRGTGQGNTEAFF. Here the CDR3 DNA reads TGTGCCAGCAGCTCGAGAGGGACAGGGCAGGGGAACACTGAAGCTTTCTTT.

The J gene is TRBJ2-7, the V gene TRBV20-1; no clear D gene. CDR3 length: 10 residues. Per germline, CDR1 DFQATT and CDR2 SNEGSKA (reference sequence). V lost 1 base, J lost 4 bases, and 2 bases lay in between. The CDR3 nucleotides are TGCAGTGCTAGAGGATACGAGCAGTACTTC. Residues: CSARGYEQYF.

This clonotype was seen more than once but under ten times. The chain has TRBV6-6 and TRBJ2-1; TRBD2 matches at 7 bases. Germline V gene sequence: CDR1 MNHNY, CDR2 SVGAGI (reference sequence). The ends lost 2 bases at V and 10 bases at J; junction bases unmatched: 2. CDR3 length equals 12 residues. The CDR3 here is CASSYDGGEQFF. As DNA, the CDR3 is TGTGCCAGCAGTTACGACGGGGGGGAGCAGTTCTTC.

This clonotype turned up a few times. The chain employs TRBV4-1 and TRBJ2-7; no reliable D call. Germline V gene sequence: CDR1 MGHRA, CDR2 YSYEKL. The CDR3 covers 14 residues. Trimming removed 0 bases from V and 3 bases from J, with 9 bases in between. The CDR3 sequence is CASSQDRTGYEQYF. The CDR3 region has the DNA TGCGCCAGCAGCCAAGATCGGACGGGCTACGAGCAGTACTTC.

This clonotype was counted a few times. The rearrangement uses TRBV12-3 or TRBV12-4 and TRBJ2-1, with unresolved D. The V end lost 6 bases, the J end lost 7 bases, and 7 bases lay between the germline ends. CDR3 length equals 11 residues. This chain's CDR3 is CASRDRNEQFF. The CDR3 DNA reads TGTGCCAGCAGAGATCGAAATGAGCAGTTCTTC.

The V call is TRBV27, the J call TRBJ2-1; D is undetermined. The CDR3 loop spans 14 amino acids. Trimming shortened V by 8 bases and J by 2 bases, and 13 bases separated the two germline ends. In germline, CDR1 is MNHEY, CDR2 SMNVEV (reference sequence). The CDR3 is CASWRWGTYNEQFF. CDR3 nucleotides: TGTGCCAGCTGGCGCTGGGGAACCTACAATGAGCAGTTCTTC.